The 30 T cell receptor beta chains in this list originate from one sample, sequenced in a study of T cell repertoires in cytomegalovirus infection. These receptors have no identified antigens. MiXCR, run by TCRdb on the reads, gives a single entry per CDR3 protein. The repertoire holds about 69,000 distinct CDR3 sequences, about 26% seen once, with 59% in the top ten. The material sequenced was CD8+ T cells from cultured PBMCs, taken from culture after CMV antigen stimulation. The receptors originated from a human donor in good health (CMV status not recorded). Some clones in this sample may be carry-over from other donors' samples.

In this sample, this clonotype turned up a few times. The chain employs TRBV15 and TRBJ1-1; maybe TRBD1 (5 bases). Germline lookup yields CDR1 LNHNV and CDR2 YYDKDF (reference sequence). V lost 1 base and J 7 bases, leaving 10 bases between the germline ends. This CDR3 region has 13 residues. CDR3: CATSRGDSSEAFF. In DNA, the CDR3 is TGTGCCACCAGCAGAGGTGACAGTAGTGAAGCTTTCTTT.

This sequence joins TRBV5-5 and TRBJ1-1; D is unclear. CDR1 is SGHKS and CDR2 is YYEKEE in the germline V gene (reference sequence). This CDR3 is built from 10 residues. Trimming cost V 7 bases and J 7 bases, with 8 bases left between them. CDR3 sequence reads: CASQFSEAFF. Written as DNA, the CDR3 is TGTGCCAGCCAGTTCAGTGAAGCTTTCTTT.

This clonotype was seen more than once but under ten times. V gene TRBV7-6 combines with J gene TRBJ2-7; 14 bases fit TRBD2. Germline assignment: CDR1 SGHVS and CDR2 FNYEAQ. The CDR3 contains 17 residues. V lost 4 bases to trimming and J lost 0 bases; unmatched junction nucleotides: 5. CDR3 amino acids: CASSSGLAGGFSYEQYF. The CDR3 bases are TGTGCCAGCAGCTCCGGACTAGCGGGAGGATTCTCCTACGAGCAGTACTTC.

This clonotype occurred a few times. The chain is built from TRBV5-1 and TRBJ1-1; 7 bases are shared with TRBD1. Germline trimming cut 6 bases from V and 7 bases from J; bases unmatched to any gene: 3. CDR1 and CDR2 from the germline V gene are SGHRS and YFSETQ. There are 11 residues in the CDR3. The CDR3 loop reads CASTTGYEAFF. Written as DNA, the CDR3 is TGCGCCAGCACGACAGGGTATGAAGCTTTCTTT.

This clonotype was counted only a few times. This chain's CDR3 is CSARDLGQTIGEQFF. The CDR3 nucleotides read TGCAGTGCTAGAGATCTCGGGCAGACAATAGGTGAGCAGTTCTTC. The rearrangement uses TRBV20-1 and TRBJ2-1; D remains unclear. Germline values: CDR1 DFQATT, CDR2 SNEGSKA (reference sequence). Trimming pared 0 bases from V and 9 bases from J, leaving 18 bases between. The CDR3 length is 15 residues.

The chain has TRBV20-1 and TRBJ1-5, with D uncertain. V was trimmed by 3 bases and J by 2 bases, leaving 14 bases between them. Germline V gene data show CDR1 as DFQATT and CDR2 as SNEGSKA (reference sequence). CDR3 length: 15 amino acids. CDR3 sequence: CSAREGFDRNQPQHF. The CDR3 DNA follows: TGCAGTGCTAGGGAGGGTTTCGATCGCAATCAGCCCCAGCATTTT.

This chain uses TRBV5-1 with TRBJ2-1, with TRBD2 matching 10 bases. With V trimmed by 1 base and J by 3 bases, 4 bases remained unmatched. The length of the CDR3 is 16 residues. CDR1 is SGHRS and CDR2 is YFSETQ in the germline V gene. The CDR3 nucleotides are TGCGCCAGCAGCTTGAATGAGCGGGGGGGCTACAATGAGCAGTTCTTC. Its protein product is CASSLNERGGYNEQFF.

The rearrangement uses TRBV4-1 and TRBJ2-2, with D perhaps TRBD1 or TRBD2 (5 bases each). The CDR3 loop spans 17 amino acids. Germline loops: CDR1 MGHRA, CDR2 YSYEKL. V lost 1 base and J lost 4, with 16 bases in between. CDR3 residues: CASSQVFEGAGTGELFF. CDR3 nucleotides: TGCGCCAGCAGCCAAGTGTTCGAAGGGGCGGGCACCGGGGAGCTGTTTTTT.

The chain has TRBV6-2 or TRBV6-3 and TRBJ2-7, with D perhaps TRBD1 (6 bases). CDR1 is MNHEY, CDR2 SVGEGT, per germline. The CDR3 contains 13 residues. V lost 6 bases and J lost 4, with 13 bases in between. CDR3 amino acids: CASSPDSRYEQYF. The CDR3, as DNA: TGTGCCAGCAGCCCGGACAGCAGATACGAGCAGTACTTC.

This clonotype was seen at least ten times. V and J are TRBV7-3 and TRBJ1-5; D gene ambiguous. Trimming took 2 bases from V and 6 from J, leaving 8 bases between them. Germline CDR1 reads SGHTA; CDR2 reads FQGTGA. The CDR3 totals 13 residues. The CDR3 nucleotides are TGTGCCAGCAGCTTAGGTGCGGGTCAGCCCCAGCATTTT. It encodes CASSLGAGQPQHF.

The chain has TRBV29-1 and TRBJ1-2, with D maybe TRBD1 (5 bases). The CDR3 runs to 11 residues. Looked up from germline, CDR1 is SQVTM and CDR2 is ANQGSEA. V lost 5 bases and J lost 8, with 12 bases in between. Here the CDR3 reads CSVLAGTGYTF. The CDR3 bases are TGCAGCGTTTTGGCAGGGACCGGCTACACCTTC.

V is TRBV7-9 and J is TRBJ2-2; TRBD1 agrees at 9 bases. Looked up from germline, CDR1 is SEHNR and CDR2 is FQNEAQ (reference sequence). Losses at the gene ends were 6 bases for V and 7 bases for J; bases not matched to a gene: 9. The CDR3 extends over 15 amino acids. This CDR3 reads CASRAPGTGIGELFF. DNA of the CDR3: TGTGCCAGCAGAGCCCCCGGGACAGGGATCGGGGAGCTGTTTTTT.

In its sample, this clonotype was seen a few times. The chain employs TRBV7-3 and TRBJ2-7, with 7 bases fitting TRBD1. The CDR3 spans 18 residues. Germline V gene lookup returns CDR1 SGHTA and CDR2 FQGTGA. V gave up 5 bases and J gave up 4 bases; unmatched junction bases: 20. CDR3: CASSGKVGTEKPCYEQYF. Here the CDR3 DNA reads TGTGCCAGCAGCGGAAAAGTCGGGACAGAGAAACCCTGTTACGAGCAGTACTTC.

Here the CDR3 DNA reads TGCGCCAGCAGCCAAGTGGTCTCTGGGGCCAACGTCCTGACTTTC. Translated, it gives CASSQVVSGANVLTF. V is TRBV4-1 and J is TRBJ2-6; D not resolved. This CDR3 region has 15 residues. Trimming left V 1 base short and J 0 bases short, with 4 bases between. The germline V gene encodes CDR1 MGHRA and CDR2 YSYEKL.

The V and J genes are TRBV6-6 and TRBJ2-2; D is possibly TRBD1 (6 bases). The V and J ends lost 7 bases and 6 bases respectively, with 15 bases between them. CDR3 length: 14 amino acids. Germline-derived CDR1 and CDR2 are MNHNY and SVGAGI (reference sequence). CDR3 protein: CASIYRVVAGELFF. Here the CDR3 DNA reads TGTGCCAGCATATACAGGGTGGTGGCCGGGGAGCTGTTTTTT.

This clonotype has more than one count but fewer than ten. The chain recombines TRBV19 with TRBJ1-5; 9 nucleotides match TRBD1. Germline V gene sequence: CDR1 LNHDA, CDR2 SQIVND (reference sequence). This CDR3 has 14 amino acids. V lost 9 bases to trimming and J lost 5 bases; unmatched junction nucleotides: 8. The DNA of the CDR3 is TGTGCCAGCAGACGCTGGGACAGGGATCAGCCCCAGCATTTT. It is translated as CASRRWDRDQPQHF.

The chain carries TRBV4-3 and TRBJ2-7; 8 bases fit TRBD1. CDR3 length: 15 residues. With V trimmed by 0 bases and J by 6 bases, 7 bases remained unmatched. The germline V gene encodes CDR1 LGHNA and CDR2 YSLEER. The CDR3 nucleotides read TGCGCCAGCAGCCAAGATTGGCAGGGGGCAATCGAGCAGTACTTC. It translates to CASSQDWQGAIEQYF.

In its sample, this clonotype was seen a few times. The rearrangement uses TRBV6-2 or TRBV6-3 and TRBJ2-7; a weak D match, TRBD2 (5 bases). This CDR3 region has 12 residues. Germline V gives CDR1 MNHEY, CDR2 SVGEGT. V was cut by 6 bases and J by 3 bases, with 9 bases left in between. Here the CDR3 reads CASSPGYYEQYF. The DNA of the CDR3 is TGTGCCAGCAGCCCGGGATACTACGAGCAGTACTTC.

The chain employs TRBV12-5 and TRBJ2-7, with no clear D. V was pared by 3 bases and J by 7 bases, with 4 bases between. Germline assignment: CDR1 LGHNT and CDR2 FRNRAP. This CDR3 has 10 amino acids. The CDR3: CASGLPEQYF. Written as DNA, the CDR3 is TGTGCTAGTGGTTTACCTGAGCAGTACTTC.

This chain uses TRBV13 with TRBJ1-2, with TRBD1 identical over 8 bases. V lost 5 bases to trimming and J lost 7 bases; unmatched junction nucleotides: 6. The germline V gene encodes CDR1 PRHDT and CDR2 FYEKMQ (reference sequence). The CDR3 loop spans 13 amino acids. The CDR3 region has the DNA TGTGCCAGCAGCCCCAGGACAGGGCCTGGCTACACCTTC. This sequence encodes CASSPRTGPGYTF.

The chain carries TRBV7-9 and TRBJ2-1; TRBD2 agrees at 15 bases. The germline V gene encodes CDR1 SEHNR and CDR2 FQNEAQ (reference sequence). V lost 5 bases and J lost 7; bases outside the gene matches: 3. This CDR3 region has 15 residues. Written as DNA, the CDR3 is TGTGCCAGCAGCGAGGGACTAGCGGGGGGTAATGAGCAGTTCTTC. Residues: CASSEGLAGGNEQFF.

This clonotype was found many times. This chain connects TRBV7-9 to TRBJ1-1, with a tentative D call TRBD1 (6 bases). With 0 bases removed from V and 1 base from J, the gap between germline ends came to 9 bases. The CDR3 loop spans 15 amino acids. Germline CDR1 SEHNR, CDR2 FQNEAQ (reference sequence). CDR3 region: CASSLADRRNTEAFF. In DNA form, the CDR3 reads TGTGCCAGCAGCTTAGCGGACAGAAGGAACACTGAAGCTTTCTTT.

The CDR3 nucleotides read TGCAGTGCTAGAGACATTACTGAGCAGTTCTTC. Its translation is CSARDITEQFF. The chain joins TRBV20-1 to TRBJ2-1, with D uncertain. The CDR3 runs to 11 residues. Germline V gene lookup returns CDR1 DFQATT and CDR2 SNEGSKA (reference sequence). V was shortened by 0 bases and J by 9 bases, with 6 bases between the two germline ends.

J is TRBJ1-2 and V is TRBV5-1, with D unclear. The CDR3 runs to 14 residues. V dropped 0 bases and J dropped 5 bases, with 11 bases sitting between them. Germline V gene lookup returns CDR1 SGHRS and CDR2 YFSETQ. DNA for the CDR3: TGCGCCAGCAGCTTGGCCGGGCTCCGGTATGGCTACACCTTC. It is translated as CASSLAGLRYGYTF.

This clonotype occurred a few times. The J gene is TRBJ2-3, the V gene TRBV4-3; TRBD2 is a possible D gene (6 bases). The CDR3 contains 15 residues. Trimming took 4 bases from V and 3 from J, leaving 14 bases between them. Germline CDR1 LGHNA, CDR2 YSLEER. The CDR3 loop reads CASSLTSSSTDTQYF. The CDR3 nucleotides read TGCGCCAGCAGCCTTACTAGCAGCTCTACAGATACGCAGTATTTT.

This clonotype was counted at least ten times. In DNA, the CDR3 is TGTGCCAGCAGCTCCCTAGCGGGAGCCTACAATGAGCAGTTCTTC. It codes for CASSSLAGAYNEQFF. The chain joins TRBV7-2 to TRBJ2-1; 10 bases align to TRBD2. The CDR3 sequence is 15 residues long. Trimming removed 4 bases from V and 2 bases from J; junction bases left unmatched: 2. CDR1 and CDR2 from the germline V gene are SGHTA and FQGNSA.

The genes are TRBV5-5 and TRBJ2-7; 11 bases map to TRBD2. With 4 bases clipped from V and 5 bases from J, the junction kept 5 bases outside the gene matches. CDR3 size: 14 residues. Germline lookup yields CDR1 SGHKS and CDR2 YYEKEE (reference sequence). CDR3 DNA: TGTGCCAGCAGCCCGCCGGGACTAGCGGACGAGCAGTACTTC. This gives the protein CASSPPGLADEQYF.

V is TRBV20-1 and J is TRBJ2-5, with 11 bases matching TRBD2. The length of the CDR3 is 16 residues. The V segment lost 2 bases and the J segment 1 base; nucleotides outside the gene matches: 6. In germline, CDR1 is DFQATT, CDR2 SNEGSKA (reference sequence). The CDR3 bases are TGCAGTGCTAGACCTAACCTAGCGGGGGGCCAAGAGACCCAGTACTTC. Amino acids: CSARPNLAGGQETQYF.

This clonotype was counted ten times or more. Here the CDR3 DNA reads TGTGCCAGCAGACCCCAGGGACTGTTGAACACTGAAGCTTTCTTT. Protein sequence: CASRPQGLLNTEAFF. The chain joins TRBV12-3 or TRBV12-4 to TRBJ1-1; the D gene is possibly TRBD1 (5 bases). The CDR3 loop spans 15 amino acids. V was trimmed by 6 bases and J by 0 bases, leaving 14 bases between them.

The chain recombines TRBV20-1 with TRBJ1-2, with D possibly TRBD1 on 6 matching bases. The length of the CDR3 is 20 residues. Germline V gene sequence: CDR1 DFQATT, CDR2 SNEGSKA (reference sequence). V was shortened by 0 bases and J by 8 bases, with 34 bases between the two germline ends. CDR3 nucleotides: TGCAGTGCTAGAGATTATTCCCCTAATAGCCAGGACAGAATGAGGGGAGGCTACACCTTC. Translating gives CSARDYSPNSQDRMRGGYTF.